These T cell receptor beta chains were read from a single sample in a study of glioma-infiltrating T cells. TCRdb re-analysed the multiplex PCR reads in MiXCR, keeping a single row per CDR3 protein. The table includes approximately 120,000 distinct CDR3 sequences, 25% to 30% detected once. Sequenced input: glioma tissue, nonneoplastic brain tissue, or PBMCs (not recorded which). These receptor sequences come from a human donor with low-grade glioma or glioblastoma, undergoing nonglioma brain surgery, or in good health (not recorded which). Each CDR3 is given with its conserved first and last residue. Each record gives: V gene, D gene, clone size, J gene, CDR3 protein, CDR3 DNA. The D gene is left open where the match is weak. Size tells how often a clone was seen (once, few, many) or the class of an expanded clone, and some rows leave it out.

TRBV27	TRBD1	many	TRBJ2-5	CASSLDRGRQGTQYF	TGTGCCAGCAGTTTAGACAGGGGCCGCCAAGGGACCCAGTACTTC
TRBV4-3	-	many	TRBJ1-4	CASSQEENEKLFF	TGCGCCAGCAGCCAAGAGGAAAATGAAAAACTGTTTTTT
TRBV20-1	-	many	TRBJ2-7	CSASMGYEQYF	TGCAGTGCTAGTATGGGGTACGAGCAGTACTTC
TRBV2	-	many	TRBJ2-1	CASRPEASQNEQFF	TGTGCCAGCAGACCGGAAGCTTCGCAAAATGAGCAGTTCTTC
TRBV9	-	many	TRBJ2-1	CASSVGSGASYNEQFF	TGTGCCAGCAGCGTAGGCTCCGGCGCTTCCTACAATGAGCAGTTCTTC
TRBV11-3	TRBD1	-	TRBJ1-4	CASSPGGTARVNEKLFF	TGTGCCAGCAGCCCAGGAGGGACAGCCCGGGTGAATGAAAAACTGTTTTTT
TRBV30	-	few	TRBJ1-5	CACSTYREGNQPQHF	TGTGCCTGCTCCACCTACCGGGAGGGCAATCAGCCCCAGCATTTT
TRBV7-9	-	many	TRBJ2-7	CASSLAGQGDEQYF	TGTGCCAGCAGCTTGGCAGGGCAAGGGGACGAGCAGTACTTC
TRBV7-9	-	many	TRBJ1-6	CASSFRQDQNSPLHF	TGTGCCAGCAGCTTTCGACAGGACCAAAATTCACCCCTCCACTTT
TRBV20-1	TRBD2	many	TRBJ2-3	CSARDRQRGADTQYF	TGCAGTGCTAGAGATCGGCAGCGGGGTGCAGATACGCAGTATTTT
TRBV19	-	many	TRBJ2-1	CASSIDQGVFEQFF	TGTGCCAGTAGTATAGATCAAGGCGTCTTTGAGCAGTTCTTC
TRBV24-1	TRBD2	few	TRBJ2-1	CATRGTSGREEDNEQFF	TGTGCCACCAGAGGGACTAGCGGGAGGGAGGAGGACAATGAGCAGTTCTTC
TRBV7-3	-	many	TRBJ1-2	CASSLTTAYGYTF	TGTGCCAGCAGCTTAACCACCGCCTATGGCTACACCTTC
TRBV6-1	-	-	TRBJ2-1	CDSTPDRVSYNEHFF	TGTGACAGCACCCCGGACCGTGTCTCCTACAATGAGCATTTCTTC
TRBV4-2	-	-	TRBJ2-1	CASSQGRQGGPYNEQFF	TGTGCCAGCAGCCAAGGTCGGCAGGGAGGACCTTACAATGAGCAGTTCTTC
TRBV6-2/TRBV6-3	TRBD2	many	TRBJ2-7	CASSYSIGLKGAGSGEQYF	TGTGCCAGCAGTTACTCGATCGGCCTTAAGGGAGCGGGGTCCGGGGAGCAGTACTTC
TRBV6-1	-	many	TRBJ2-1	CASSWGTIQNNEQFF	TGTGCCAGCAGTTGGGGGACAATCCAGAACAATGAGCAGTTCTTC
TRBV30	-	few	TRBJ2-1	CAWSVQLNNEQFF	TGTGCCTGGAGTGTACAACTCAACAATGAGCAGTTCTTC
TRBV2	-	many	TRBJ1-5	CASSVSGPRQPQHF	TGTGCCAGCAGCGTTTCAGGGCCGAGGCAGCCCCAGCATTTT
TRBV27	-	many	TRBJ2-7	CASTPLAGQTSFEQYF	TGTGCCAGCACCCCCCTGGCGGGCCAAACTAGTTTCGAGCAGTACTTC
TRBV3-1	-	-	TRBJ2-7	CASSQDQGPSYEQYF	TGTGCCAGCAGCCAAGATCAGGGGCCCTCCTACGAGCAGTACTTC
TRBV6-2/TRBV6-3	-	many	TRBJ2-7	CASSYPMGPRRQTYEQYF	TGTGCCAGCAGTTACCCAATGGGTCCCCGGCGGCAGACCTACGAGCAGTACTTC
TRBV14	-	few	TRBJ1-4	CASSLRANEKLFF	TGTGCCAGCAGCCTCCGGGCGAATGAAAAACTGTTTTTT
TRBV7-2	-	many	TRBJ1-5	CASSALLRNQPQHF	TGTGCCAGCAGCGCCCTCTTAAGGAATCAGCCCCAGCATTTT
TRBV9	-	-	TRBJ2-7	CASSAGPLPKEQYF	TGTGCCAGCAGCGCCGGACCTCTCCCTAAGGAGCAGTACTTC
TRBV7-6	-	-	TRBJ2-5	CASSLNSGKETQYF	TGTGCCAGCAGCTTAAATAGCGGAAAAGAGACCCAGTACTTC
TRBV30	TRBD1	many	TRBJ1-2	CAWSVGQGGYTF	TGTGCCTGGAGTGTCGGACAGGGAGGCTACACCTTC
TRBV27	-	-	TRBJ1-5	CASSLGQRYSNQPQHF	TGTGCCAGCAGTCTGGGGCAGAGGTATAGCAATCAGCCCCAGCATTTT
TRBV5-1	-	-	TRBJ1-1	CASSLGGTKAFF	TGCGCCAGCAGCTTGGGGGGCACTAAAGCTTTCTTT
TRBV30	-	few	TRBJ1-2	CAWSAGLLYGYTF	TGTGCCTGGAGTGCCGGGCTACTCTATGGCTACACCTTC
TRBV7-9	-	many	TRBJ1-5	CASSLSTSYQPQHF	TGTGCCAGCAGCTTATCGACCAGTTATCAGCCCCAGCATTTT
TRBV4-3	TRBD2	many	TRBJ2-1	CASSQRLAGGNEQFF	TGCGCCAGCAGCCAGAGGCTAGCGGGAGGTAATGAGCAGTTCTTC
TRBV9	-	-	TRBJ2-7	CASSPSGQSSYEQYF	TGTGCCAGCAGCCCTAGTGGACAGAGCTCCTACGAGCAGTACTTC
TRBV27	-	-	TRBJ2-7	CASSRTVNYEQYF	TGTGCCAGCAGCCGGACTGTTAACTACGAGCAGTACTTC
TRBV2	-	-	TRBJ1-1	CASSENGSSNTEAFF	TGTGCCAGCAGTGAGAATGGGAGTTCGAACACTGAAGCCTTCTTT
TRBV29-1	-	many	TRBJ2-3	CSVFGGSTDTQYF	TGCAGCGTCTTTGGAGGGAGCACAGATACGCAGTATTTT
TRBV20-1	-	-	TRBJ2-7	CSASGATRGSSYEQYF	TGCAGTGCTAGCGGCGCGACAAGAGGGAGCTCCTACGAGCAGTACTTC
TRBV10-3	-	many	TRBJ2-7	CAISDFQIRASYEQYF	TGTGCCATCAGTGATTTCCAAATCAGGGCCTCCTACGAGCAGTACTTC
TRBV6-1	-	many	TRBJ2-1	CASSEQGMEQFF	TGTGCCAGCAGTGAACAGGGGATGGAGCAGTTCTTC
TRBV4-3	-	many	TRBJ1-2	CASSHDRSSYGYTF	TGCGCCAGCAGCCACGACCGATCCTCCTATGGCTACACCTTC
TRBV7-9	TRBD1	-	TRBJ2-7	CASSLGQGLSYEQYF	TGTGCCAGCAGCTTGGGACAGGGCCTCTCCTACGAGCAGTACTTC
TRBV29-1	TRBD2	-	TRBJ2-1	CSVLGTNGTYNEQFF	TGCAGCGTTTTAGGGACTAACGGAACCTACAATGAGCAGTTCTTC
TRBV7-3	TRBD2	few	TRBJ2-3	CASSGTSGNTDTQYF	TGTGCCAGCAGCGGAACTAGCGGTAACACAGATACGCAGTATTTT
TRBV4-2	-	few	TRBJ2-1	CASSPTGTRGSRGEQFF	TGTGCCAGCAGCCCGACAGGGACTAGGGGGAGTAGGGGTGAGCAGTTCTTC
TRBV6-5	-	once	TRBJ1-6	CASRVSNSPPHF	TGCGCCAGCAGAGTCAGCAATTCACCCCCCCACTTT
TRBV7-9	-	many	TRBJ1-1	CASSLGDRAEAFF	TGTGCCAGCAGCTTAGGGGATCGGGCTGAAGCTTTCTTT
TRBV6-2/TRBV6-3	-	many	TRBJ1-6	CASSYSRKSPLHF	TGTGCCAGCAGTTACTCGAGGAAATCACCCCTCCACTTT
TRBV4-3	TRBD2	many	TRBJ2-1	CASSPSEIAGGPNNEQFF	TGCGCCAGCAGTCCTTCGGAGATAGCGGGGGGGCCGAACAATGAGCAGTTCTTC
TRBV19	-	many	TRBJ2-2	CASSIRAHTGELFF	TGTGCCAGTAGTATAAGGGCCCACACCGGGGAGCTGTTTTTT